This entry describes one TCR beta chain. The sample originates from a study of blood T cell repertoires in COVID-19. On the study more broadly: Donors in the United States, Italy and Spain gave samples during acute or convalescent COVID-19. T cells, B-cell-depleted T cells, or PBMCs provided the cDNA or gDNA that served as material.

Per the authors' pipeline: Amplifying reference gene primers gave estimates of nucleated cell counts. Generated by immunoSEQ multiplex PCR, the TCRdb table keeps only in-frame clones and is missing some. The V and J calls and clone size come from that table; D and trimming were worked out from the DNA. The sample has fewer than 60,000 clones; roughly nine tenths are singletons. Germline CDR1 SGDLS, CDR2 YYNGEE. CDR3 size: 15 residues. V lost 5 bases and J 0 bases, leaving 13 bases between the germline ends. This receptor was identified in an elderly man with active or convalescent COVID-19. This chain uses TRBV9 with TRBJ2-3, with D possibly matching TRBD2 (6 bases). Specimen: peripheral blood. The CDR3 region is CASRSGTLSTDTQYF. The CDR3 nucleotides read TGTGCCAGCAGATCCGGGACTTTGAGCACAGATACGCAGTATTTT.